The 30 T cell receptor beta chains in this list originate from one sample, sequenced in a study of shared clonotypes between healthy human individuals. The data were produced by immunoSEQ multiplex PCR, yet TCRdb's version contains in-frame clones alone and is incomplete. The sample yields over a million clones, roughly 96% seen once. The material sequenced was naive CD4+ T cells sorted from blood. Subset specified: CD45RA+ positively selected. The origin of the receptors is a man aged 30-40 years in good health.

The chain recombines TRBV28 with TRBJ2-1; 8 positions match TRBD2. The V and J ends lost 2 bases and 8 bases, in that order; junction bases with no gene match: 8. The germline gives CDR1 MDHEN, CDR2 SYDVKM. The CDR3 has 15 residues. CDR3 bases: TGTGCCAGCAGTTTAGGAGCGGGAGAGAGGGATGAGCAGTTCTTC. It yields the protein CASSLGAGERDEQFF. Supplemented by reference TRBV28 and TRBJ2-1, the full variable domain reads DVKVTQSSRYLVKRTGEKVFLECVQDMDHENMFWYRQDPGLGLRLIYFSYDVKMKEKGDIPEGYSVSREKKERFSLILESASTNQTSMYLCASSLGAGERDEQFFGPGTRLTVL.

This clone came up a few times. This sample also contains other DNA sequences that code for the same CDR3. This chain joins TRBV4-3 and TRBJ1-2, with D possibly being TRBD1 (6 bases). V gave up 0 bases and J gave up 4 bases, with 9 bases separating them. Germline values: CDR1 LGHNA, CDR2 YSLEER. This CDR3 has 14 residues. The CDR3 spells CASSQEGRGYGYTF. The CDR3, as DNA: TGCGCCAGCAGCCAAGAGGGCAGGGGCTATGGCTACACCTTC.

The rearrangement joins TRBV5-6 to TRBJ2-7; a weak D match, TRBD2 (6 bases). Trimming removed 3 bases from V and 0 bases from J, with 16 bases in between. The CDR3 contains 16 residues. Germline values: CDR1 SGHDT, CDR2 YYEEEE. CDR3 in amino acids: CASSSLGLPSSYEQYF. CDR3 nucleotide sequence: TGTGCCAGCAGCTCCTTGGGACTTCCGAGCTCCTACGAGCAGTACTTC.

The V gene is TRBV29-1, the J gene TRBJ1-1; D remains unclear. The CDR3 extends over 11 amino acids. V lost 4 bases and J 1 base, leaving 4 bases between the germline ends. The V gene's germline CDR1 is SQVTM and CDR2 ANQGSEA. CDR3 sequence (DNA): TGCAGCGTTGCCCCGAACACTGAAGCTTTCTTT. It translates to CSVAPNTEAFF. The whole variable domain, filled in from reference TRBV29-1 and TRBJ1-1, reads SAVISQKPSRDICQRGTSLTIQCQVDSQVTMMFWYRQQPGQSLTLIATANQGSEATYESGFVIDKFPISRPNLTFSTLTVSNMSPEDSSIYLCSVAPNTEAFFGQGTRLTVV.

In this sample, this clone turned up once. The CDR3 DNA follows: TGTGCCAGCGCTTCTTCGGGCGTGGGAACCTTCTACGAGCAGTACTTC. Protein product: CASASSGVGTFYEQYF. This rearrangement joins TRBV7-8 to TRBJ2-7; D unresolved. This CDR3 is built from 16 residues. The germline V and J ends were trimmed by 8 bases and 3 bases, with 23 bases remaining between them. In germline, CDR1 is SGHVS, CDR2 FQNEAQ.

CDR3 protein: CASSSGERSTDTQYF. CDR3 in DNA: TGTGCCAGCAGCTCGGGGGAGAGAAGCACAGATACGCAGTATTTT. This chain uses TRBV11-2 with TRBJ2-3; weak D call: TRBD2 (6 bases). Trimming stripped 4 bases from V and 0 bases from J, with 11 bases between. The CDR3 has 15 residues. Germline V lookup: CDR1 SGHAT, CDR2 FQNNGV.

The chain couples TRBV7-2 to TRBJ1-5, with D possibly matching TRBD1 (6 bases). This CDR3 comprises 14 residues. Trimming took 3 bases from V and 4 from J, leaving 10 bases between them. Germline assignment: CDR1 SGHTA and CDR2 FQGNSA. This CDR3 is CASSLTGINQPQHF. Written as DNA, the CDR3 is TGTGCCAGCAGCTTGACAGGAATAAATCAGCCCCAGCATTTT.

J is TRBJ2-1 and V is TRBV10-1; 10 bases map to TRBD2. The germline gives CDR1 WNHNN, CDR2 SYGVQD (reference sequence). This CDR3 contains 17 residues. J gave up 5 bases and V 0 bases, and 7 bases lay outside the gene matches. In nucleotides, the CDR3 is TGCGCCAGCAGTGAGTCGCCAACTAGCGGGAAAGACAATGAGCAGTTCTTC. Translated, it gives CASSESPTSGKDNEQFF.

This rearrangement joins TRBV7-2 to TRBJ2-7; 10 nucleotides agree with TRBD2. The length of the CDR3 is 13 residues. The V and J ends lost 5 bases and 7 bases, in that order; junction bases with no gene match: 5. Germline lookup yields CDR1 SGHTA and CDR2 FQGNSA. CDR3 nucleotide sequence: TGTGCCAGCAGCAGCGGGAGGGGGACGGAGCAGTACTTC. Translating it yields CASSSGRGTEQYF.

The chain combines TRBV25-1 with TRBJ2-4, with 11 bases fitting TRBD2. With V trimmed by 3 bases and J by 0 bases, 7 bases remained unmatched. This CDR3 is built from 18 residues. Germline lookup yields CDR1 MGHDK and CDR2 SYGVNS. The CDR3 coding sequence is TGTGCCAGCAGTGAGTCCCCGGGACTAGCGGCAGCCAAAAACATTCAGTACTTC. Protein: CASSESPGLAAAKNIQYF.

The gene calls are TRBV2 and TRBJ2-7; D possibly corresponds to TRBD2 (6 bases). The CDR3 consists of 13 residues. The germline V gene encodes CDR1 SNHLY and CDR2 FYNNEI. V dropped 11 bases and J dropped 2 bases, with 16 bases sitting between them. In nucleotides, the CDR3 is TGTGCCTCTAAGGAGGGCTACCCCTACGAGCAGTACTTC. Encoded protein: CASKEGYPYEQYF.

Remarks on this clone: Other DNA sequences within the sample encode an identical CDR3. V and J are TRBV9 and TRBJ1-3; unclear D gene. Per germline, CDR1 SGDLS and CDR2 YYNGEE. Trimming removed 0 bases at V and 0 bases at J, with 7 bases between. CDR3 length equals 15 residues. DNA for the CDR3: TGTGCCAGCAGCGTAGCTCCAAACTCTGGAAACACCATATATTTT. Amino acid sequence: CASSVAPNSGNTIYF. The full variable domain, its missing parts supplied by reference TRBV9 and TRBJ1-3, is DSGVTQTPKHLITATGQRVTLRCSPRSGDLSVYWYQQSLDQGLQFLIQYYNGEERAKGNILERFSAQQFPDLHSELNLSSLELGDSALYFCASSVAPNSGNTIYFGEGSWLTVV.

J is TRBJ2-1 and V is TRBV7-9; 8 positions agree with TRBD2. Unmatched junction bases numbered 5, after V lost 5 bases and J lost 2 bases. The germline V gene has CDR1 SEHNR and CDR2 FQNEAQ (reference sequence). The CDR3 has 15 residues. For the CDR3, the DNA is TGTGCCAGCAGCCCAAAACTAGCGGCCTACAATGAGCAGTTCTTC. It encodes CASSPKLAAYNEQFF.

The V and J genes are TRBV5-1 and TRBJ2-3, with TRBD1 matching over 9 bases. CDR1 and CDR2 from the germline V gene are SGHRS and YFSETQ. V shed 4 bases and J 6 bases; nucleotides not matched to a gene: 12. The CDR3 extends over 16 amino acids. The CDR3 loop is CASSPSPGQGGDTQYF. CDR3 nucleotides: TGCGCCAGCAGCCCAAGCCCGGGACAGGGAGGCGATACGCAGTATTTT.

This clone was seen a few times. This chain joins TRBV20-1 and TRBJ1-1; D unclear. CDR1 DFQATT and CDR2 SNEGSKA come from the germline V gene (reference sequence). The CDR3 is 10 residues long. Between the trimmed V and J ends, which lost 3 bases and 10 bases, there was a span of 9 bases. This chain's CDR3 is CSASPRIAFF. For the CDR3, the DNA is TGCAGTGCTAGCCCCAGGATAGCTTTCTTT.

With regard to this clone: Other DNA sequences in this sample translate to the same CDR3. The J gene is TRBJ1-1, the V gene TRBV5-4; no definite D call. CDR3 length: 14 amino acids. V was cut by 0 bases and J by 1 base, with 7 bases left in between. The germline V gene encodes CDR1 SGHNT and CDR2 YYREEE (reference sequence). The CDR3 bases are TGTGCCAGCAGCTTGGCGCAGCCGAACACTGAAGCTTTCTTT. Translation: CASSLAQPNTEAFF.

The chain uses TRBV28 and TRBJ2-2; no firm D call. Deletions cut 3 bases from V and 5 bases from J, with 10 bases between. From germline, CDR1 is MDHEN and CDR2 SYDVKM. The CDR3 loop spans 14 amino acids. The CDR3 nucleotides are TGTGCCAGCAGTTTGCACGTATCGACCGGGGAGCTGTTTTTT. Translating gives CASSLHVSTGELFF. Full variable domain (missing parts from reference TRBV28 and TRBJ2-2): DVKVTQSSRYLVKRTGEKVFLECVQDMDHENMFWYRQDPGLGLRLIYFSYDVKMKEKGDIPEGYSVSREKKERFSLILESASTNQTSMYLCASSLHVSTGELFFGEGSRLTVL.

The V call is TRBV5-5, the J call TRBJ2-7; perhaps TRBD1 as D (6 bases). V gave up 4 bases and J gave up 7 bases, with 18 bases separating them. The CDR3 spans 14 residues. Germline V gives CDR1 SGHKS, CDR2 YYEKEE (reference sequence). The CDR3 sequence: CASSGNRAHWEQYF. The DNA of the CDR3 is TGTGCCAGCAGCGGGAACAGGGCCCACTGGGAGCAGTACTTC.

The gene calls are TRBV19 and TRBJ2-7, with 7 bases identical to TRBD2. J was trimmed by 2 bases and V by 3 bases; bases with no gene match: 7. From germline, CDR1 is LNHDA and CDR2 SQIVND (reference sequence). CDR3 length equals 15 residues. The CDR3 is CASSMAGRGAYEQYF. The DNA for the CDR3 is TGTGCCAGTAGTATGGCAGGGAGGGGCGCCTACGAGCAGTACTTC.

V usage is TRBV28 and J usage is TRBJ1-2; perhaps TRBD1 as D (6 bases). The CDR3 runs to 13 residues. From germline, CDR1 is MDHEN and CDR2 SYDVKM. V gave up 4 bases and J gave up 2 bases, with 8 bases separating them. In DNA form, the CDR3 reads TGTGCCAGCAGTTGGCAGGGGAACTATGGCTACACCTTC. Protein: CASSWQGNYGYTF.

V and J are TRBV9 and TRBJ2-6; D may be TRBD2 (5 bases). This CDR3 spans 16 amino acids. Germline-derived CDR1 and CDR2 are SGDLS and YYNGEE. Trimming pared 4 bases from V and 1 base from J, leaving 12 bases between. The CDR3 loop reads CASSSSFGSGANVLTF. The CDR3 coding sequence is TGTGCCAGCAGCTCTAGCTTCGGTTCTGGGGCCAACGTCCTGACTTTC.

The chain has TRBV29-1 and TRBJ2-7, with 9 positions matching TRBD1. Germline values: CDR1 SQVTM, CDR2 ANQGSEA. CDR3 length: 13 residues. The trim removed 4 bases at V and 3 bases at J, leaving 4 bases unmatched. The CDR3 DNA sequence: TGCAGCGTTGGAGGGGACAGGGACTACGAGCAGTACTTC. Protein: CSVGGDRDYEQYF.

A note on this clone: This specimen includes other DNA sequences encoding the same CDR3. CDR3 sequence: CASSLDTVSGNTIYF. CDR3 nucleotide sequence: TGCGCCAGCAGCTTGGATACAGTCTCTGGAAACACCATATATTTT. The chain carries TRBV5-1 and TRBJ1-3; D is uncertain. CDR1 and CDR2 (germline): SGHRS, YFSETQ. The CDR3 extends over 15 amino acids. Trimming removed 0 bases at V and 0 bases at J, with 7 bases between.

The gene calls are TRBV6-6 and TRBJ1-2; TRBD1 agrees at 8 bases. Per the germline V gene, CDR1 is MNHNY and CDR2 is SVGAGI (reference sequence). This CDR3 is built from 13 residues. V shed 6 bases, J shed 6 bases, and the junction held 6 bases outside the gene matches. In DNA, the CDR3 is TGTGCCAGCAGAGAACAGGGGGAGGATGGCTACACCTTC. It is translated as CASREQGEDGYTF.

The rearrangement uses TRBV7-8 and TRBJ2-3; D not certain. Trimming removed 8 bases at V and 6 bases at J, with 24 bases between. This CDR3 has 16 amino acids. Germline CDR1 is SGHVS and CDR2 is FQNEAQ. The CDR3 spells CASRPIAPPRKDTQYF. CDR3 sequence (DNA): TGTGCCAGCCGCCCCATCGCGCCGCCGCGTAAGGATACGCAGTATTTT.

The CDR3 sequence is CASSYRASTDTQYF. The CDR3 DNA reads TGTGCCAGCAGCTACCGGGCCTCCACAGATACGCAGTATTTT. The V gene is TRBV11-2, the J gene TRBJ2-3; D uncertain. CDR1 and CDR2 from the germline V gene are SGHAT and FQNNGV. This CDR3 has 14 residues. Trimming pared 4 bases from V and 2 bases from J, leaving 10 bases between.

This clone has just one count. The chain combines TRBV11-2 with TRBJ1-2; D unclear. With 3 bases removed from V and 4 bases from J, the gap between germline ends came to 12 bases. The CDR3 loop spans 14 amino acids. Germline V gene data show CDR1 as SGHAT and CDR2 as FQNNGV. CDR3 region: CASSFKPSVYGYTF. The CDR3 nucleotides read TGTGCCAGCAGCTTTAAGCCGAGTGTCTATGGCTACACCTTC.

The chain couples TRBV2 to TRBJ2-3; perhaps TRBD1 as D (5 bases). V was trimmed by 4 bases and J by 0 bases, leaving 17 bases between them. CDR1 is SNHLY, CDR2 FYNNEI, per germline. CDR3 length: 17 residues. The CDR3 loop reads CASSGIKGKPSTDTQYF. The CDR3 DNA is TGTGCCAGCAGTGGTATCAAGGGGAAGCCTAGCACAGATACGCAGTATTTT.

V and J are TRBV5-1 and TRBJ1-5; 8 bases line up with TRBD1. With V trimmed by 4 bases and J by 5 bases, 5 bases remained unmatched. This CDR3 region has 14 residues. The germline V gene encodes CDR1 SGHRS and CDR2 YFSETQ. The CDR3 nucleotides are TGCGCCAGCAGCCTGACAGGGGCGGATCAGCCCCAGCATTTT. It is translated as CASSLTGADQPQHF. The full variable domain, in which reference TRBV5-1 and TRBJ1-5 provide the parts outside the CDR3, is KAGVTQTPRYLIKTRGQQVTLSCSPISGHRSVSWYQQTPGQGLQFLFEYFSETQRNKGNFPGRFSGRQFSNSRSEMNVSTLELGDSALYLCASSLTGADQPQHFGDGTRLSIL.

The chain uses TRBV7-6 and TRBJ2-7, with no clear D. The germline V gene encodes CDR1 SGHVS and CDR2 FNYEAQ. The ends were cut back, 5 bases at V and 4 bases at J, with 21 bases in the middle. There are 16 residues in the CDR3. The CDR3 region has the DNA TGTGCCAGCAGCCCAGCCGCCGACACTTGGGGATACGAGCAGTACTTC. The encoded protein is CASSPAADTWGYEQYF.